Presented here are 2 T cell receptor beta chains from one specimen sequenced in a study of cytomegalovirus exposure and HLA in healthy donors. Primers included in the PCR were 60 Vbeta and 13 Jbeta primers. Only in-frame clones appear in the TCRdb table, and some are missing; sequencing was by immunoSEQ multiplex PCR. The data show around 160,000 clones, roughly 78% seen once. Sequenced material: PBMCs. Receptors were obtained from a man between 35 and 55 years old in good health and CMV-seropositive.

This clone was recorded only once. This chain uses TRBV9 with TRBJ2-1, with 7 bases identical to TRBD1. CDR1 and CDR2 (germline): SGDLS, YYNGEE. The CDR3 extends over 17 amino acids. Unmatched junction bases numbered 9, after V lost 3 bases and J lost 0 bases. Here the CDR3 reads CASSARPGQSSYNEQFF. As DNA, the CDR3 is TGTGCCAGCAGCGCGCGGCCGGGACAGAGCTCCTACAATGAGCAGTTCTTC.

The chain is built from TRBV4-1 and TRBJ2-1; possible D gene TRBD2, 5 bases. V gave up 4 bases and J gave up 6 bases, with 10 bases separating them. Germline V gives CDR1 MGHRA, CDR2 YSYEKL. CDR3 size: 13 residues. The CDR3 nucleotides are TGCGCCAGCAGCCGTACTAGTATCAATGAGCAGTTCTTC. Translation gives CASSRTSINEQFF.